The 27 T cell receptor beta chains below were found in one sample sequenced in a study of T cell responses to AZD1222 COVID-19 vaccine. Sequenced by immunoSEQ multiplex PCR; TCRdb stores in-frame clones only, minus some. The sample shows approximately 130,000 clones, approximately 90% of them seen only once. The material was peripheral blood, obtained 28 days after the second AZD1222 dose. All receptors come from an adult who received the AZD1222 COVID-19 vaccine.

The rearrangement uses TRBV19 and TRBJ1-2; TRBD1 might be the D (5 bases). Germline assignment: CDR1 LNHDA and CDR2 SQIVND (reference sequence). V was shortened by 5 bases and J by 2 bases, with 15 bases between the two germline ends. CDR3 length: 15 residues. The CDR3 DNA follows: TGTGCCAGTAGTCCCTCGGTGGGGCGCAACTATGGCTACACCTTC. This sequence encodes CASSPSVGRNYGYTF.

The chain has TRBV30 and TRBJ1-4, with D maybe TRBD1 (6 bases). Trimming left V 1 base short and J 6 bases short, with 9 bases between. The CDR3 consists of 13 residues. Germline V gene data show CDR1 as GTSNPN and CDR2 as SVGIG (reference sequence). The CDR3 sequence is CAWSAGTYEKLFF. The CDR3 DNA reads TGTGCCTGGAGTGCCGGGACATATGAAAAACTGTTTTTT.

The chain combines TRBV6-5 with TRBJ2-3; tentative D call: TRBD2 (5 bases). Germline lookup yields CDR1 MNHEY and CDR2 SVGAGI. V was pared by 7 bases and J by 1 base, with 6 bases between. The CDR3 spans 12 residues. The CDR3 DNA follows: TGTGCCAGCATGGGAGGCACAGATACGCAGTATTTT. Translated: CASMGGTDTQYF.

The chain couples TRBV5-1 to TRBJ1-1, with D perhaps TRBD1 (6 bases). Germline values: CDR1 SGHRS, CDR2 YFSETQ. This CDR3 has 15 residues. The V gene lost 0 bases and the J gene lost 4 bases, with 13 bases spanning the gap. The CDR3 loop is CASSLGVGGGTEAFF. CDR3 in DNA: TGCGCCAGCAGCTTGGGGGTAGGGGGTGGCACTGAAGCTTTCTTT. Full variable domain (remainder filled in from reference TRBV5-1 and TRBJ1-1): KAGVTQTPRYLIKTRGQQVTLSCSPISGHRSVSWYQQTPGQGLQFLFEYFSETQRNKGNFPGRFSGRQFSNSRSEMNVSTLELGDSALYLCASSLGVGGGTEAFFGQGTRLTVV.

This chain uses TRBV27 with TRBJ1-3; D uncertain. Germline V CDR1 and CDR2: MNHEY, SMNVEV (reference sequence). Trimming removed 6 bases at V and 1 base at J, with 10 bases between. The CDR3 covers 14 residues. CDR3 DNA sequence: TGTGCCAGCAGCCTCCGGGGATCTGGAAACACCATATATTTT. It translates to CASSLRGSGNTIYF.

CDR3 sequence: CASSPPDKRYEQYF. The CDR3, as DNA: TGTGCCAGCAGCCCACCGGACAAAAGGTACGAGCAGTACTTC. The chain has TRBV7-6 and TRBJ2-7; possibly TRBD1 for D (5 bases). V gave up 5 bases and J gave up 4 bases, with 15 bases separating them. CDR1 SGHVS and CDR2 FNYEAQ come from the germline V gene. This CDR3 is built from 14 residues.

The J gene is TRBJ1-1, the V gene TRBV11-3; 7 nucleotides line up with TRBD1. The V gene's germline CDR1 is SGHNT and CDR2 YENEEA. The V segment lost 6 bases and the J segment 3 bases; nucleotides outside the gene matches: 10. This CDR3 is built from 15 residues. The CDR3 DNA reads TGTGCCAGCAGGTTCAGGACTACAGGGGACACTGAAGCTTTCTTT. It specifies CASRFRTTGDTEAFF.

This chain connects TRBV7-9 to TRBJ2-5, with D unresolved. The CDR3 sequence is 13 residues long. Germline values: CDR1 SEHNR, CDR2 FQNEAQ (reference sequence). Trimming removed 7 bases from V and 2 bases from J, with 11 bases in between. The CDR3 DNA follows: TGTGCCAGCACCATCATCCGGCAAGAGACCCAGTACTTC. It codes for CASTIIRQETQYF.

This chain links TRBV5-1 with TRBJ1-2, with 9 positions matching TRBD1. The CDR3 has 15 residues. V was clipped by 4 bases and J by 2 bases; unmatched bases: 6. Germline V gene sequence: CDR1 SGHRS, CDR2 YFSETQ. The CDR3 nucleotides are TGCGCCAGCAGCCAAATGACAGGGGGGAACTATGGCTACACCTTC. Encoded protein: CASSQMTGGNYGYTF.

This clone was counted a few times. Sequence at one end of the junction differs from germline and may be a read error. This chain connects TRBV6-2 or TRBV6-3 to TRBJ2-1, with TRBD1 matching 9 bases. Germline values: CDR1 MNHEY, CDR2 SVGEGT. The CDR3 runs 16 residues. CDR3 loop: CASRYYRDRENNEQFF. CDR3 DNA sequence: TGTGCCAGCAGGTACTACCGGGACAGGGAAAACAATGAGCAGTTCTTC.

This rearrangement joins TRBV19 to TRBJ1-5; tentative D call: TRBD1 (5 bases). The CDR3 is 14 residues long. CDR1 and CDR2 (germline): LNHDA, SQIVND (reference sequence). V lost 3 bases to trimming and J lost 5 bases, with 11 bases between them. The CDR3 bases are TGTGCCAGTAGTATGGGACGGACTGATCAGCCCCAGCATTTT. It specifies CASSMGRTDQPQHF. The full variable domain, rest sourced from reference TRBV19 and TRBJ1-5, is DGGITQSPKYLFRKEGQNVTLSCEQNLNHDAMYWYRQDPGQGLRLIYYSQIVNDFQKGDIAEGYSVSREKKESFPLTVTSAQKNPTAFYLCASSMGRTDQPQHFGDGTRLSIL.

The chain couples TRBV5-1 to TRBJ2-3, with 7 positions matching TRBD1. This CDR3 has 14 amino acids. CDR1 is SGHRS and CDR2 is YFSETQ in the germline V gene. Germline trimming cut 10 bases from V and 0 bases from J; bases unmatched to any gene: 8. The CDR3 here is CASHQGVSTDTQYF. The CDR3 DNA follows: TGCGCCTCGCACCAGGGGGTTAGCACAGATACGCAGTATTTT.

The chain is built from TRBV25-1 and TRBJ2-1; 8 bases align to TRBD2. Per germline, CDR1 MGHDK and CDR2 SYGVNS. V trimming: 2 bases; J trimming: 4 bases; junction bases outside the gene matches: 10. There are 17 residues in the CDR3. CDR3 amino acids: CASSERGGNRFYNEQFF. The DNA for the CDR3 is TGTGCCAGCAGTGAACGGGGGGGAAATCGGTTTTACAATGAGCAGTTCTTC.

The chain carries TRBV18 and TRBJ2-5, with D unclear. V lost 2 bases and J 5 bases, leaving 9 bases between the germline ends. Germline V gives CDR1 KGHSH, CDR2 LQKENI. The CDR3 has 13 residues. In nucleotides, the CDR3 is TGTGCCAGCTCACCAAGGGAAAGTGAGACCCAGTACTTC. This codes for CASSPRESETQYF.

The count of this clone is one. The V and J genes are TRBV6-1 and TRBJ2-1, with D possibly matching TRBD2 (6 bases). Germline V CDR1 and CDR2: MNHNS, SASEGT. Between the trimmed V and J ends, which lost 0 bases and 8 bases, there was a span of 14 bases. This CDR3 spans 15 amino acids. In nucleotides, the CDR3 is TGTGCCAGCAGTGAAGCGGGAGGCCGTGGCGATGAGCAGTTCTTC. Translated: CASSEAGGRGDEQFF.

This chain links TRBV10-3 with TRBJ2-6; TRBD1 agrees at 8 bases. V lost 9 bases, J lost 0 bases, and 4 bases stayed unmatched. Germline loops: CDR1 ENHRY, CDR2 SYGVKD. This CDR3 contains 15 residues. CDR3 sequence (DNA): TGTGCCATTCGGACAGGGCCCTCTGGGGCCAACGTCCTGACTTTC. Translation: CAIRTGPSGANVLTF.

This clone was observed once. The chain combines TRBV11-2 with TRBJ1-1; D gene ambiguous. V was shortened by 3 bases and J by 1 base, with 15 bases between the two germline ends. The CDR3 contains 16 residues. The germline V gene encodes CDR1 SGHAT and CDR2 FQNNGV. The CDR3 coding sequence is TGTGCCAGCAGCTTCGCCCGGGGAGTCAGGAACACTGAAGCTTTCTTT. Translated, it gives CASSFARGVRNTEAFF.

The V and J genes are TRBV28 and TRBJ1-2, with 9 bases fitting TRBD1. CDR1 and CDR2 from the germline V gene are MDHEN and SYDVKM. This CDR3 contains 13 residues. Trimming took 6 bases from V and 7 from J; bases not matched to a gene: 6. The CDR3 protein is CASSPGTGSGYTF. DNA of the CDR3: TGTGCCAGCAGCCCCGGGACAGGGTCTGGCTACACCTTC.

The chain employs TRBV9 and TRBJ2-1; 11 nucleotides match TRBD2. The germline V gene encodes CDR1 SGDLS and CDR2 YYNGEE. This CDR3 is 15 amino acids long. The trim removed 2 bases at V and 7 bases at J, leaving 5 bases unmatched. The chain's CDR3 is CASSVHSGGVNEQFF. The CDR3 bases are TGTGCCAGCAGCGTCCATAGCGGGGGGGTGAATGAGCAGTTCTTC. The whole variable domain, remainder taken from reference TRBV9 and TRBJ2-1, is DSGVTQTPKHLITATGQRVTLRCSPRSGDLSVYWYQQSLDQGLQFLIQYYNGEERAKGNILERFSAQQFPDLHSELNLSSLELGDSALYFCASSVHSGGVNEQFFGPGTRLTVL.

Points on this clone: One end of the junction does not line up with germline, which may come from a read error. V usage is TRBV5-4 and J usage is TRBJ2-3; 13 nucleotides align to TRBD2. This CDR3 has 14 amino acids. The germline V gene encodes CDR1 SGHNT and CDR2 YYREEE (reference sequence). The chain's CDR3 is CASSLTGTSGTENF. DNA of the CDR3: TGTGCCAGCAGCTTGACTGGGACTAGCGGGACAGAGAATTTT.

This chain joins TRBV5-1 and TRBJ2-1, with TRBD2 identical over 10 bases. Germline V gene data show CDR1 as SGHRS and CDR2 as YFSETQ. The CDR3 is 16 residues long. V was pared by 0 bases and J by 4 bases, with 4 bases of the junction left unmatched. The CDR3 here is CASSLAPTSGYNEQFF. The CDR3 nucleotides are TGCGCCAGCAGCTTGGCCCCGACTAGCGGGTACAATGAGCAGTTCTTC.

The chain has TRBV30 and TRBJ2-3; 9 nucleotides align to TRBD2. The CDR3 runs 15 residues. CDR1 is GTSNPN, CDR2 SVGIG, per germline (reference sequence). V gave up 3 bases and J gave up 5 bases; unmatched junction bases: 9. The CDR3 spells CAWSGSGGRVDTQYF. The CDR3 DNA reads as TGTGCCTGGAGCGGTAGCGGGGGCCGAGTAGATACGCAGTATTTT.

The chain uses TRBV25-1 and TRBJ1-2, with TRBD1 matching over 7 bases. This CDR3 region has 13 residues. In germline, CDR1 is MGHDK, CDR2 SYGVNS. V lost 3 bases to trimming and J lost 13 bases; unmatched junction nucleotides: 11. CDR3 protein: CASSDPLGQDATF. The CDR3 DNA follows: TGTGCCAGCAGTGACCCCCTAGGACAGGATGCCACCTTC.

This chain joins TRBV5-1 and TRBJ1-1; 9 bases agree with TRBD1. This CDR3 region has 15 residues. V lost 3 bases and J lost 5; bases outside the gene matches: 8. Germline assignment: CDR1 SGHRS and CDR2 YFSETQ. DNA of the CDR3: TGCGCCAGCAGCTCCAGGACAGGGGAAGGGACTGAAGCTTTCTTT. This sequence encodes CASSSRTGEGTEAFF.

This clone was seen just once. The V call is TRBV3-1 (or the pseudogene TRBV3-2), the J call TRBJ2-7; tentative D call: TRBD1 (5 bases). The germline V gene has CDR1 LGHDT and CDR2 YNNKEL (reference sequence). The CDR3 totals 15 residues. V was trimmed by 1 base and J by 2 bases, leaving 12 bases between them. The CDR3: CASSQGPGRAYEQYF. The DNA of the CDR3 is TGTGCCAGCAGCCAAGGTCCCGGCAGGGCCTACGAGCAGTACTTC.

The rearrangement uses TRBV7-9 and TRBJ1-2, with no clear D. Trimming took off 5 bases at V and 4 bases at J, with 17 bases between the two ends. The CDR3 covers 15 residues. From germline, CDR1 is SEHNR and CDR2 FQNEAQ (reference sequence). CDR3 nucleotides: TGTGCCAGCAGCCCACAAGGGCTAGTCGGCTATGGCTACACCTTC. Amino acids: CASSPQGLVGYGYTF.

The V and J genes are TRBV9 and TRBJ1-1, with D maybe TRBD1 (5 bases). The length of the CDR3 is 15 residues. V was clipped by 0 bases and J by 7 bases, with 16 bases between them. Germline V CDR1 and CDR2: SGDLS, YYNGEE. The CDR3 bases are TGTGCCAGCAGCGTAGAGGGGCGGCGCGGCAGTGAAGCTTTCTTT. Translating gives CASSVEGRRGSEAFF.